The text below deals with one T cell receptor beta chain. The clone's antigen remains unknown. Base qualities are not recorded, but no much larger clone differs from it by a single base. Library preparation was by PCR. TCR sequencing of DNA from cultured CD4+ T cells used the Oncomine TCR Beta short-read assay at the Johns Hopkins FTIC core. The QIAamp micro DNA kit was used to extract genomic DNA from the cultured CD4+ T cells. Oncomine TCR Beta libraries from cultured CD4+ T cells were pooled with unique dual indexes and sequenced on an Illumina iSeq 100. On the study's bioinformatics: Non-productive sequences were filtered out, and CDR3s that did not start with C, did not end with F or W, or were shorter than 7 amino acids were discarded. Antigen-specific clonotypes were identified using the MANAFEST web application through comparison of peptide-stimulated wells with reference and other culture wells. To be called positive, a clone needed an FDR below 0.05, an odds ratio above 5, and a productive frequency above 0.1% in at least two of three replicate wells. A clonotype was classed as cross-reactive if the clonotype showed significant expansion both in SARS-CoV-2 spike wells and in at least one common cold coronavirus spike condition. CDR3 homology was assessed with Levenshtein distances (stringdist) and unrooted phylogenetic trees (ape) in R version 3.6.1. Clones were called with MiXCR by TCRdb after fastp trimmed the public reads at Q25, and only in-frame beta chains were retained. Each record represents a unique CDR3 protein, reported with the most common genes and DNA among its rows. V and J calls and clone size were set by TCRdb, not the authors. Present in this sample are 7,000 to 10,000 distinct CDR3 sequences, roughly three quarters of which were seen just once. 37% of the sample is in the top ten clones.

This entry is derived from a study of vaccination and CD4 T cells after COVID-19 (dated by TCRdb to between 2020 and 2023). About the investigation overall: Every convalescent patient had a positive nasal swab PCR test for SARS-CoV-2, with mild disease in nine patients and severe disease in one. Six males and four females were included in the convalescent cohort, with two Hispanic individuals, seven Caucasians, two Asians and one multiracial person represented. Two doses of either the Pfizer-BioNTech BNT162b2 vaccine (n=8) or the Moderna mRNA-1273 vaccine (n=2) were administered to participants. Post-COVID blood samples were collected from convalescent patients a median of roughly 100 days after diagnosis, with a range of roughly 30 to 170 days. Post-vaccine blood samples were taken a median of approximately 70 days after the second vaccine dose, with a range of about 12 to 250 days. For stimulating the cultures, overlapping spike peptide pools were used, derived from SARS-CoV-2 as well as from the common cold coronaviruses HCoV-NL63, HCoV-OC43 and HCoV-229E. Control cultures received a CEFX viral epitope pool as the positive control, an HIV-1 Nef peptide pool as the negative control, or no peptide. In approximately eleven COVID-19 convalescent patients and a few infection-naive healthy vaccine recipients, the spike-specific CD4+ TCR repertoire before mRNA vaccination was compared with the repertoire after mRNA vaccination.

CDR1 and CDR2, per the germline V gene, are SGHTA and FQGNSA. Measured from the cysteine to the phenylalanine, the CDR3 is 16 residues long. The only DNA kept is the CDR3, 48 bases in frame from the first base. V is trimmed back by 6 bases and J by 8 bases, and the junction contains 18 bases that no gene match accounts for. What the treatment or condition label conveys for this sample: roughly 10-day PBMC culture with coronavirus spike peptide pools or control peptides (ViraFEST assay). To expand antigen-specific T cells with peptide pools and then pick out the expanded clonotypes through TCR sequencing, the study relied on the ViraFEST assay. Positive SARS-CoV-2 PCR tests in the convalescent patients dated from March to December 2020, before Alpha, Beta and Delta variants emerged in the United States. Each well held 1.5 million to 2.5 million PBMCs cultured with around 10 ug/ml peptide pools in IMDM containing around 5% human AB serum and about 10 IU/ml IL-2. Half of the culture medium was replaced with fresh IL-2-containing medium on days 3 and 7. Once the cells had been in culture for 9 to 10 days, the EasySep CD4+ T cell isolation kit was used to isolate CD4+ T cells by negative selection. Ficoll-Paque Plus gradient centrifugation was used to isolate PBMCs from whole blood, and the isolated PBMCs were then either used fresh or cryopreserved at -140C. Each culture condition was generally run in triplicate wells.

Findings and caveats that apply to the study as a whole: In convalescent patients, nearly all vaccine-specific clones (304 of 307) were found to be mono-reactive for SARS-CoV-2 spike rather than cross-reactive with common cold coronaviruses. Although the median number of SARS-CoV-2-reactive clonotypes went up from more than 20 after infection to approximately 40 after vaccination, the increase was not significant. Only a relatively small number of convalescent patients were included in the study, and early timepoints following natural infection were not analyzed. Among the post-vaccine SARS-CoV-2-reactive clones in convalescent patients, a median approximately 90% showed up only after vaccination, which suggests vaccine-specific priming.

The source of this sequence is a human donor who had recovered from COVID-19. The chain is encoded by TRBV7-2 joined to TRBJ1-2, and 7 junctional nucleotides match TRBD1. Sequenced material: CD4+ T cells from blood, cultured in vitro. The nucleotide sequence is TGTGCCAGCAGTTGGATCCCGGGACAGACCTCGGGGGGCTACACCTTC. The encoded protein is CASSWIPGQTSGGYTF.